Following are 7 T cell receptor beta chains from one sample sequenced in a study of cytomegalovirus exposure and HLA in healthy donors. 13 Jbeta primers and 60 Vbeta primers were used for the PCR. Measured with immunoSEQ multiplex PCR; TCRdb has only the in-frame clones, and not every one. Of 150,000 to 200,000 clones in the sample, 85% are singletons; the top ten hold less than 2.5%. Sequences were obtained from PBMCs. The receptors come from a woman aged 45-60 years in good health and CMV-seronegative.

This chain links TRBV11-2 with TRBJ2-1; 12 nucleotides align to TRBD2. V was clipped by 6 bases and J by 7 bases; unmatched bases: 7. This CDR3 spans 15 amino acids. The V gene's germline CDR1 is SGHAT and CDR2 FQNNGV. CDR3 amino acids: CASRRLAGVSNEQFF. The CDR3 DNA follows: TGTGCCAGCAGGAGACTAGCGGGAGTCAGTAATGAGCAGTTCTTC.

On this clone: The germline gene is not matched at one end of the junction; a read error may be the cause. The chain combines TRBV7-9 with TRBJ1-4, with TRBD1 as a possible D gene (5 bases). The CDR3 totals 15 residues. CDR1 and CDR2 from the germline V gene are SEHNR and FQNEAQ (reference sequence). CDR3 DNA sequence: TGTTCCAGCAGCTTAGACCGGGGGACTAATGAAAAACTGTTTTTT. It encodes CSSSLDRGTNEKLFF.

CDR3 amino acids: CASSPGQGNEKLFF. CDR3 DNA: TGCGCCAGCAGCCCCGGACAGGGAAATGAAAAACTGTTTTTT. The chain combines TRBV5-1 with TRBJ1-4; TRBD1 aligns across 8 bases. V was pared by 4 bases and J by 5 bases, with 4 bases of the junction left unmatched. From germline, CDR1 is SGHRS and CDR2 YFSETQ. This CDR3 has 14 residues.

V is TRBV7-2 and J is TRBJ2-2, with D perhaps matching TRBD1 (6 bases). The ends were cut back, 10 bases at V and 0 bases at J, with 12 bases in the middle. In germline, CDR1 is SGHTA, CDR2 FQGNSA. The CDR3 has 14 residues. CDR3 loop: CATSGQPNTGELFF. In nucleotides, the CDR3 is TGTGCCACTTCCGGACAGCCGAACACCGGGGAGCTGTTTTTT.

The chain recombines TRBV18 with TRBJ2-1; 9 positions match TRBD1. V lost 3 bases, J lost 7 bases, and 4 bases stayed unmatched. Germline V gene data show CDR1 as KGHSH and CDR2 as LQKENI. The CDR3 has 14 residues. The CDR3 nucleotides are TGTGCCAGCTCACCGGGACAGGGCCGAAATGAGCAGTTCTTC. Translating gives CASSPGQGRNEQFF. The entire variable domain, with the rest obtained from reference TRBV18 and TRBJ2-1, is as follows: NAGVMQNPRHLVRRRGQEARLRCSPMKGHSHVYWYRQLPEEGLKFMVYLQKENIIDESGMPKERFSAEFPKEGPSILRIQQVVRGDSAAYFCASSPGQGRNEQFFGPGTRLTVL.

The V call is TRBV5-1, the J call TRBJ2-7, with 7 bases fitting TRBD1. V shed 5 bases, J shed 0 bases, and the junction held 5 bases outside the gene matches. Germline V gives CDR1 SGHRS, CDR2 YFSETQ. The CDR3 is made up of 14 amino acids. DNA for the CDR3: TGCGCCAGCAGTCCCGGGGACAGCTCCTACGAGCAGTACTTC. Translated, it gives CASSPGDSSYEQYF.

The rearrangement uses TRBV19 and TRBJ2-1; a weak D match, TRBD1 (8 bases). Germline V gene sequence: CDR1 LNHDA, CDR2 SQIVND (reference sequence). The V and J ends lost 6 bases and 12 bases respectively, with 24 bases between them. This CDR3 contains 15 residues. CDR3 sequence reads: CASRKTGGVSFGQFF. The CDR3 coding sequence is TGTGCCAGTAGGAAAACAGGGGGGGTATCCTTCGGGCAGTTCTTC.